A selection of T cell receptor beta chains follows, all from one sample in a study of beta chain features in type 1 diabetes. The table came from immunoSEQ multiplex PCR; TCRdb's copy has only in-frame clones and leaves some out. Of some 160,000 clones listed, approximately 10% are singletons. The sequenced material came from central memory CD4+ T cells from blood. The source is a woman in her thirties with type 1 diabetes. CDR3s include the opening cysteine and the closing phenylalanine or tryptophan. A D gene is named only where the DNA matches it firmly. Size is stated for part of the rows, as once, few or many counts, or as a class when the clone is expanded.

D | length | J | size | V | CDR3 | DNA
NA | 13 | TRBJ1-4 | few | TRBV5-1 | CASSLGANEKLFF | TGCGCCAGCAGCTTGGGGGCGAATGAAAAACTGTTTTTT
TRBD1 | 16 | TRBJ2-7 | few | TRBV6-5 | CASSYDRDRGLYEQYF | TGTGCCAGCAGTTACGACCGGGACAGGGGGCTCTACGAGCAGTACTTC
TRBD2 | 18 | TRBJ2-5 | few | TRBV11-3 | CASSLGSGTMAVWETQYF | TGTGCCAGCAGCTTAGGCAGCGGGACCATGGCCGTCTGGGAGACCCAGTACTTC
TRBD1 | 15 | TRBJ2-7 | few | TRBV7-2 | CASSFSGTGGYEQYF | TGTGCCAGCAGCTTCTCCGGGACAGGGGGCTACGAGCAGTACTTC
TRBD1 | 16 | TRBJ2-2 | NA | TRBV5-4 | CASSPGGQGGRGELFF | TGTGCCAGCAGCCCCGGTGGACAGGGAGGTCGGGGGGAGCTGTTTTTT
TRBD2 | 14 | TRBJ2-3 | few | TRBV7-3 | CASSLLAGKDTQYF | TGTGCCAGCAGCTTATTAGCGGGAAAAGATACGCAGTATTTT
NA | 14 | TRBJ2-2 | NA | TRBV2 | CASRAGDNTGELFF | TGTGCCAGCAGGGCAGGGGATAACACCGGGGAGCTGTTTTTT
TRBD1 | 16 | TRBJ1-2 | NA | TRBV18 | CASSPPQGVDTYGYTF | TGTGCCAGCTCACCACCGCAGGGGGTAGACACCTATGGCTACACCTTC
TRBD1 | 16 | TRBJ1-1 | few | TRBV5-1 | CASSFGVDRGITEAFF | TGCGCCAGCAGCTTCGGCGTCGACAGGGGGATCACTGAAGCTTTCTTT
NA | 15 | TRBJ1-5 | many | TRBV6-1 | CASRPTGFSNQPQHF | TGTGCCAGCAGACCCACAGGGTTCAGCAATCAGCCCCAGCATTTT
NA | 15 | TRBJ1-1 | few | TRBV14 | CASSQERGKNTEAFF | TGTGCCAGCAGCCAAGAAAGAGGGAAGAACACTGAAGCTTTCTTT
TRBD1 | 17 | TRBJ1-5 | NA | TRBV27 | CASSRPEGGGSNQPQHF | TGTGCCAGCAGTAGGCCCGAAGGGGGCGGAAGCAATCAGCCCCAGCATTTT
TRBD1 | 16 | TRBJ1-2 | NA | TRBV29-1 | CSVLLRQGLFNYGYTF | TGCAGCGTCCTCCTCCGACAGGGCTTGTTCAACTATGGCTACACCTTC
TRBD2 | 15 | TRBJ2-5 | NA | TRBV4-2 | CASSQTREGRETQYF | TGTGCCAGCAGCCAAACACGGGAGGGCCGGGAGACCCAGTACTTC
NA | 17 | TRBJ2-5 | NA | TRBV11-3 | CASSLDLGGTFQETQYF | TGTGCCAGCAGCTTAGATCTGGGCGGGACCTTTCAAGAGACCCAGTACTTC
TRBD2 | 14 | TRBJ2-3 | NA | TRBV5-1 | CASSIAGGPDTQYF | TGCGCCAGCAGCATAGCGGGAGGGCCAGATACGCAGTATTTT
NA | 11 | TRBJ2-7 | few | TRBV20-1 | CSANTVYEQYF | TGCAGTGCTAACACCGTCTACGAGCAGTACTTC
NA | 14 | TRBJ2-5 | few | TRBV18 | CASSPRQAQETQYF | TGTGCCAGCTCACCTAGACAAGCCCAAGAGACCCAGTACTTC
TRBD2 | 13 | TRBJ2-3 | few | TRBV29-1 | CSVGASGSDTQYF | TGCAGCGTTGGGGCTAGCGGGAGTGATACGCAGTATTTT
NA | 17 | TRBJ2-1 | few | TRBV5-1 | CASSFWRGGGLGDEQFF | NA
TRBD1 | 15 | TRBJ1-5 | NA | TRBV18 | CASSQDGTGNQPQHF | TGTGCCAGCTCACAGGACGGGACAGGGAATCAGCCCCAGCATTTT
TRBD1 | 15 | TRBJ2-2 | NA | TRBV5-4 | CASSHRGSNTGELFF | TGTGCCAGCAGCCACAGGGGGTCGAACACCGGGGAGCTGTTTTTT
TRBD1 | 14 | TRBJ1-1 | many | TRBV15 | CATSRDDRVTEAFF | TGTGCCACCAGCAGAGACGACAGGGTCACTGAAGCTTTCTTT
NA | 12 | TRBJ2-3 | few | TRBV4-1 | CASSRALDTQYF | TGCGCCAGCAGCCGAGCATTAGATACGCAGTATTTT
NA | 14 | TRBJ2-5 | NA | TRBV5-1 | CASSLAGIQETQYF | TGCGCCAGCAGCCTGGCAGGGATACAAGAGACCCAGTACTTC
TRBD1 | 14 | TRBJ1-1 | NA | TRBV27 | CASSDRDRGTEAFF | TGTGCCAGCAGTGACCGGGACAGGGGCACTGAAGCTTTCTTT
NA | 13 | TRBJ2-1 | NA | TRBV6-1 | CASSVARYNEQFF | TGTGCCAGCAGCGTAGCGCGTTACAATGAGCAGTTCTTC
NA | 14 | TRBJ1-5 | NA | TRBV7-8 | CASSSVDRSQPQHF | TGTGCCAGCAGCTCCGTCGACAGGAGTCAGCCCCAGCATTTT
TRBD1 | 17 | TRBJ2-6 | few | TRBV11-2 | CASSLGQGLTGANVLTF | TGTGCCAGCAGCTTGGGACAGGGGTTGACTGGGGCCAACGTCCTGACTTTC
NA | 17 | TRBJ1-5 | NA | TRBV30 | CAWSVRLNPGSNQPQHF | TGTGCCTGGAGTGTACGTCTTAACCCGGGGAGCAATCAGCCCCAGCATTTT
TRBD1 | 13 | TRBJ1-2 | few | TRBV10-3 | CAISGGQNYGYTF | TGTGCCATCAGTGGGGGACAGAACTATGGCTACACCTTC
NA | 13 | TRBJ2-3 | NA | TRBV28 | CASSLEVVDTQYF | TGTGCCAGCAGTTTAGAGGTCGTAGATACGCAGTATTTT
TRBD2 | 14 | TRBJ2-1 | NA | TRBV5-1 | CASSLGGRNNEQFF | TGCGCCAGCAGCTTGGGCGGGAGGAATAATGAGCAGTTCTTC
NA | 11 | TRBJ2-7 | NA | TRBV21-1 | CARTRVYEQYF | TGTGCCAGAACTAGGGTCTACGAGCAGTACTTC
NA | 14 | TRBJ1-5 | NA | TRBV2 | CASLGTAQNQPQHF | TGTGCCAGCTTAGGTACAGCCCAAAATCAGCCCCAGCATTTT
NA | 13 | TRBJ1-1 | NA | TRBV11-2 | CASSRLQGGEAFF | TGTGCCAGCAGCAGATTACAGGGCGGTGAAGCTTTCTTT
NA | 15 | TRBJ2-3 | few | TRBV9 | CASSVGAGNTDTQYF | TGTGCCAGCAGCGTAGGGGCCGGGAACACAGATACGCAGTATTTT
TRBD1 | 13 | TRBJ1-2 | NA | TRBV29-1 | CSVEGQGGYGYTF | TGCAGCGTTGAAGGGCAGGGGGGCTATGGCTACACCTTC
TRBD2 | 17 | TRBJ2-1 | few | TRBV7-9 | CASSRGTSGRGMDEQFF | TGTGCCAGCAGCCGCGGGACTAGCGGGAGGGGGATGGATGAGCAGTTCTTC
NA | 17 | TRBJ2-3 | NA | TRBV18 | CASSPQARGSDVDTQYF | TGTGCCAGCTCACCCCAGGCCCGGGGGAGTGATGTGGATACGCAGTATTTT
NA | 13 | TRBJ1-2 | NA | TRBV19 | CASSPRTDYGYTF | TGTGCCAGTAGTCCTCGGACTGACTATGGCTACACCTTC
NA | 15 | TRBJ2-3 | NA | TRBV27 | CASSPLGVLGNTQYF | TGTGCCAGCAGTCCCCTCGGGGTATTGGGAAATACGCAGTATTTT